The source of this T cell receptor beta chain is a study of OX40 agonist ivuxolimab in advanced cancers. Across the study: Participants, 80% to 90% male, averaged around 64 years of age, ranging from about 23 to 85.

CDR3 length: 11 amino acids. V was cut by 4 bases and J by 5 bases, with 6 bases left in between. Study conclusions and caveats: In CD8+ T cells, expanded clones were on average more numerous than in CD4+. It was also the case that some nonresponders had low normalized T-cell clonal expansion.

Regarding this clone: Its antigen is not identified.

The table came from immunoSEQ multiplex PCR; TCRdb's copy has only in-frame clones and leaves some out. The sample has just under 75,000 clones; about nine tenths are singletons. The source is an adult with an advanced solid tumor such as melanoma, head and neck, liver or kidney cancer. Sequenced material: CD4+ or CD8+ T cells sorted from blood, taken in a trial of the OX40 agonist ivuxolimab. The chain has TRBV5-7 and TRBJ1-1; D gene uncertain. TRBV5-7 is classed as an ORF, of uncertain function. CDR3 coding DNA: TGTGCCAGCAGCCTGGAAACTGAAGCTTTCTTT. Translating it yields CASSLETEAFF.